This entry features one T cell receptor (beta chain) sequence. Assay: immunoSEQ multiplex PCR; the TCRdb copy retains only in-frame clones and omits some. The data contain about 40,000 clones, around 70% of them seen just once; the ten biggest clones take up about 14%. After autologous stem cell transplantation all patients relapsed, and prior brentuximab vedotin exposure differed between cohorts. The sample originates from a study of PD-1 blockade in classical Hodgkin lymphoma. The CDR3 has 15 residues. Germline loops: CDR1 MGHRA, CDR2 YSYEKL. The V end was cut by 4 bases, the J end by 2 bases, with 13 bases between.

The genes are TRBV4-1 and TRBJ2-3, with a tentative D call TRBD1 (6 bases). The input for sequencing was peripheral blood mononuclear cells (PBMCs), taken before the second cycle of nivolumab. This TCR was sampled from a human donor with classical Hodgkin lymphoma. The CDR3 DNA reads TGCGCCAGCAGCCTAGGACAGAAACCCACAGATACGCAGTATTTT. It yields the protein CASSLGQKPTDTQYF.